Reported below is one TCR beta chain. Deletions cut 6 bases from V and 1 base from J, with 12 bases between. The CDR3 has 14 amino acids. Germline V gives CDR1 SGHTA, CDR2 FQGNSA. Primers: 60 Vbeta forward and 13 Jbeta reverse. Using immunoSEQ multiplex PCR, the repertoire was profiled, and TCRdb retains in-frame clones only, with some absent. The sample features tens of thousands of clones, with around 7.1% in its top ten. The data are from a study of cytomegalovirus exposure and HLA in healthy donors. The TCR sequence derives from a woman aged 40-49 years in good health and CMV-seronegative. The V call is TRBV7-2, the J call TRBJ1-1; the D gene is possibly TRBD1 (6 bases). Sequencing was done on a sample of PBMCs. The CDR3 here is CASSRLRGNTEAFF. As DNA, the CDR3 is TGTGCCAGCAGTAGACTCAGGGGGAACACTGAAGCTTTCTTT.